The source of this T cell receptor beta chain is a study of low-dose radiotherapy and immunotherapy resistance in tumors (dated 2022 in TCRdb). Background on the whole study: Cohort 1 received 0.5 Gy per fraction every 2 weeks, with a prescribed total PTV dose of 6.5 Gy. In Cohort 2, 1 Gy per fraction was delivered every two weeks, for a total of 13 Gy over 26 weeks. Patients were given nivolumab as a 240 mg flat dose every two weeks and ipilimumab at 1 mg/kg every six weeks, with both drugs delivered intravenously. Cyclophosphamide 200 mg/m2 was administered intravenously every two weeks, one day before each radiation and immunotherapy administration. Patients took aspirin 300 mg orally once daily for four cycles, starting on cycle 1 day 1. Trial participants were not randomized into treatment groups. Eight patients were included in the translational analysis, namely three from the first dose cohort plus the first five from the second dose cohort.

This clonotype was counted ten times or more. The target of this receptor is not known. Base qualities are not at hand, and no much larger clone is one base apart. First-strand cDNA was synthesized with Superscript III and a set of TRAV- and TRBV-specific primers, covering both TCRalpha and TCRbeta chains. TCRs were amplified with Phusion for approximately 19 PCR cycles using a constant-region primer together with the adapter attached to the V primers. Amplification of the isolated mRNA was done with the MessageAmp II aRNA Amplification Kit, which involved a 16-hour in vitro transcription at 37 degrees C. The Dynabeads mRNA DIRECT Purification Kit was used to isolate the mRNA for TCR sequencing. A second approximately 25-cycle Phusion PCR added indexed Illumina adapters, and products were purified with AMPure XP beads. TCRalpha and TCRbeta libraries were deep-sequenced on an Illumina MiniSeq instrument. In the original analysis: Using custom Perl scripts, TCR sequences that encoded the same protein were pooled, out-of-frame sequences were dropped, and the abundance of each clonotype was calculated. TCR sequences supported by only a single read were excluded from analysis. Shannon entropy, Gini index, clonality, richness, and the frequency of TCRs shared between repertoires were included as repertoire metrics. The raw public data were reprocessed by TCRdb itself: fastp quality trimming at Q25, MiXCR clonotype calling, in-frame beta chains only. Each CDR3 protein appears once, grouped with its most common genes and DNA. These V and J calls derive from TCRdb rather than the authors' analysis. A total of fewer than 95,000 distinct CDR3 sequences appear in this sample, 9.4% of them only once. Around 0.98% of the sample lies in the top ten.

Reading the label with the study, this specimen's time point is: before trial treatment. Donors were enrolled in RACIN, a single-arm phase I dose-escalation trial combining nivolumab, ipilimumab, aspirin, low-dose cyclophosphamide and low-dose radiotherapy. Patients were eligible if they had advanced solid tumors that were TIL-negative. The sequence was collected from a male donor with prostate cancer. Source: PBMCs, taken before treatment.

The DNA reads as follows: TGTGCCGGAAATCGGCTAGCGAGCGGGGAGACCCAGTACTTC. This translates into CAGNRLASGETQYF. This chain is built from TRBV2 and TRBJ2-5, and TRBD2 may be the D gene, going by 6 matching bases. The trim is 11 bases for V and 5 bases for J, with a gap of 21 bases between the germline ends. The CDR3 goes from the cysteine to the phenylalanine over 14 residues. Only the CDR3 DNA is retained, 42 bases long and in frame from the first base. Taken from the germline V gene, the CDR1 and CDR2 loops are SNHLY and FYNNEI.